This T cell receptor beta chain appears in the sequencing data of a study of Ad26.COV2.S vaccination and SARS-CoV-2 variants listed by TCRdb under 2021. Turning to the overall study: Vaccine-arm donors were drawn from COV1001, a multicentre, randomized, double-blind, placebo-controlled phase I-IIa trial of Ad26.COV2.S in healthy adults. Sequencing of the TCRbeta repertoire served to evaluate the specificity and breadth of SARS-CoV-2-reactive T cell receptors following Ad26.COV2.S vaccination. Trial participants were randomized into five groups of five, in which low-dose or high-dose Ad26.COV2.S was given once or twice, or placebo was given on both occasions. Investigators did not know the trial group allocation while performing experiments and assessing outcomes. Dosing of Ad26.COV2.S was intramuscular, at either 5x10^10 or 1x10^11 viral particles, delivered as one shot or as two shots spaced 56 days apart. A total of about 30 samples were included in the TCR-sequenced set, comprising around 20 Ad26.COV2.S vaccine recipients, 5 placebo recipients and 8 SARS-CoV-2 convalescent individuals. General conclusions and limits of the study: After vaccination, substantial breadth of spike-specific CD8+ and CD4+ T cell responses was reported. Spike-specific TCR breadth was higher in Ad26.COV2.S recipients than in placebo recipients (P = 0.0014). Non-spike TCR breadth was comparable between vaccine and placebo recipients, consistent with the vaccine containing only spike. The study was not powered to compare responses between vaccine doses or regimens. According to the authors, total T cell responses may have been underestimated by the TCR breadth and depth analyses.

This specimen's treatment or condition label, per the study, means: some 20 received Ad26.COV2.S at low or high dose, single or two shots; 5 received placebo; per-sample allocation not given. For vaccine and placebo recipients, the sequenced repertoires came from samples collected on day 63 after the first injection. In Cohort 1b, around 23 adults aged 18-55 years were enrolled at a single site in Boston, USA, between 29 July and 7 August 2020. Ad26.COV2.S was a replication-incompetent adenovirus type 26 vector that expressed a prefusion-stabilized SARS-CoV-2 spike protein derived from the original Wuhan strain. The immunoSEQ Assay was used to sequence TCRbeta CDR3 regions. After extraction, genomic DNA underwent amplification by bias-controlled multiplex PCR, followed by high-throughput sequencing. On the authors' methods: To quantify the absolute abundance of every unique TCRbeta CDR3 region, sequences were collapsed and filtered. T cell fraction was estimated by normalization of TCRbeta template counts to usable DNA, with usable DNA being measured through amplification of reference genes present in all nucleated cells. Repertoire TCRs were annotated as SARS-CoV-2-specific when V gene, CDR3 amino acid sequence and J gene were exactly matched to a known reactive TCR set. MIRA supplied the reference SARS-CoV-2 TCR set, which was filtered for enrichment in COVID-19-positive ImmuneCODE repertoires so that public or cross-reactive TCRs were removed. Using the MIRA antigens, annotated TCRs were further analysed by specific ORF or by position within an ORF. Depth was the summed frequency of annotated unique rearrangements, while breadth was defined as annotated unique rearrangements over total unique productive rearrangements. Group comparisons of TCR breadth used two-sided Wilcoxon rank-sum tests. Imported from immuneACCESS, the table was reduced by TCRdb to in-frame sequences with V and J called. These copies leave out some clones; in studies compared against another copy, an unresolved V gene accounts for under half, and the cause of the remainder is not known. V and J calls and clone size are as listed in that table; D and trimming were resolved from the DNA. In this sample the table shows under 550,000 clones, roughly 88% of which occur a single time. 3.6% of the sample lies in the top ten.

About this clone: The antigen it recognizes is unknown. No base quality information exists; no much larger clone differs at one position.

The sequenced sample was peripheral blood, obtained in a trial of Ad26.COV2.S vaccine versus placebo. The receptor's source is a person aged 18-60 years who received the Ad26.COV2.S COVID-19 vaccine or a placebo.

The CDR3 region reads CASSDNPNGIDEQYF. The bases read TGTGCCAGCAGCGACAACCCAAACGGGATTGACGAGCAGTACTTC. The chain joins TRBV7-6 to TRBJ2-7; possibly the D gene is TRBD2, per 5 matching bases. Its CDR3 holds 15 amino acids, cysteine through phenylalanine. CDR3 DNA only is kept here, 45 bases in frame from base 1. The trim is 5 bases for V and 5 bases for J, with a gap of 19 bases between the germline ends. The germline V gene specifies SGHVS as CDR1 and FNYEAQ as CDR2.